The source of this T cell receptor beta chain is a study of T cell repertoires in cytomegalovirus infection. Study at large: A matching HLA type, together with CMV infection, was signaled by public TCR beta signatures.

The CDR3 loop spans 13 amino acids. Trimming shortened V by 3 bases and J by 4 bases, and 11 bases separated the two germline ends. Looked up from germline, CDR1 is SGHDT and CDR2 is YYEEEE. This clonotype was observed at least ten times. Its specificity is not known. TCRdb ran MiXCR on the reads and lists one entry per CDR3 protein. The sample holds about 250,000 distinct CDR3 sequences, around 12% seen once. General study points: Adding up the frequency of public TCR beta families identified people who carried CMV plus the relevant HLA. In two of eight donors, the top clonotype was HLA-C-restricted CMV-specific.

This chain connects TRBV5-6 to TRBJ2-7; no clear D gene. The sample consisted of PBMCs. The origin of this receptor is a human donor in good health (CMV status not recorded). Some clones in this sample may be carry-over from other donors' samples. As DNA, the CDR3 is TGTGCCAGCAGCTCAACGGGCCGTTACGAGCAGTACTTC. This codes for CASSSTGRYEQYF. The whole variable domain, remainder taken from reference TRBV5-6 and TRBJ2-7, is DAGVTQSPTHLIKTRGQQVTLRCSPKSGHDTVSWYQQALGQGPQFIFQYYEEEERQRGNFPDRFSGHQFPNYSSELNVNALLLGDSALYLCASSSTGRYEQYFGPGTRLTVT.